The present TCR beta chain was sequenced within a study of read filtering for tumor transcriptome and immune sequencing. Overall study context: Patients were approximately 18 male and some 13 female, mean age around 67 years, range roughly 45 to 85. Study conclusions and caveats: IR-seq and RNA-seq agreed better without single-read clonotypes. Sorted CD138-negative bone marrow cells were not purified T cells.

This library used roughly 400 ng RNA and molecular barcoded adaptors spanning alpha/delta and beta/gamma chains. TCRdb re-derived calls from the reads in MiXCR, one entry per CDR3 protein. Of approximately 58,000 distinct CDR3 sequences listed, approximately 13% were seen once; the top ten hold 16%. As to this clonotype: Its target is unknown.

The CDR3 has 12 residues. Germline lookup yields CDR1 MNHEY and CDR2 SVGAGI. Trimming took 6 bases from V and 5 from J, leaving 8 bases between them. The clonotype comes from a donor aged 40 or over with multiple myeloma. The sequenced sample was a population of CD138-negative cells sorted from bone marrow. This rearrangement joins TRBV6-5 to TRBJ1-5; D not resolved. CDR3 protein: CASSTPDQPQHF. DNA for the CDR3: TGTGCCAGCAGCACGCCCGATCAGCCCCAGCATTTT.